Below are 27 T cell receptor beta chains sequenced from a single sample in a study of blood T cell repertoires in COVID-19. The assay was immunoSEQ multiplex PCR, and TCRdb's table has in-frame clones only and misses some. Among about 300,000 clones listed, around 90% were seen once. The sample taken for sequencing was peripheral blood. The receptors originated from a man between 65 and 80 years old with acute or convalescent COVID-19.

The J gene is TRBJ2-1, the V gene TRBV3-1 (or the pseudogene TRBV3-2), with D possibly matching TRBD1 (6 bases). The CDR3 has 12 amino acids. The germline V and J ends were trimmed by 1 base and 13 bases, with 11 bases remaining between them. In germline, CDR1 is LGHDT, CDR2 YNNKEL (reference sequence). In nucleotides, the CDR3 is TGTGCCAGCAGCCAAGGTTCCAGGGGACAGTTCTTC. As protein: CASSQGSRGQFF.

This clone has just a few counts. J is TRBJ1-5 and V is TRBV10-1; 7 nucleotides align to TRBD1. The CDR3 sequence is 17 residues long. The V segment lost 4 bases and the J segment 0 bases; nucleotides outside the gene matches: 9. Germline V CDR1 and CDR2: WNHNN, SYGVQD (reference sequence). DNA of the CDR3: TGCGCCAGCAGTGGGACAGGACCCCCATATAGCAATCAGCCCCAGCATTTT. It encodes CASSGTGPPYSNQPQHF.

This sequence joins TRBV7-2 and TRBJ1-5; no clear D gene. Germline CDR1 is SGHTA and CDR2 is FQGNSA. Deletions cut 5 bases from V and 5 bases from J, with 10 bases between. This CDR3 comprises 13 residues. The CDR3 bases are TGTGCCAGCAGCCCCCAGCGGGATCAGCCCCAGCATTTT. Its translation is CASSPQRDQPQHF.

This clone was picked up a small number of times. This chain links TRBV5-1 with TRBJ2-7, with TRBD2 matching over 7 bases. Germline V gene lookup returns CDR1 SGHRS and CDR2 YFSETQ. The CDR3 length is 12 residues. Written as DNA, the CDR3 is TGCGCATCGGCGGGAGATGGGTACGAGCAGTACTTC. The encoded protein is CASAGDGYEQYF. The full variable domain, with the rest looked up from reference TRBV5-1 and TRBJ2-7, is KAGVTQTPRYLIKTRGQQVTLSCSPISGHRSVSWYQQTPGQGLQFLFEYFSETQRNKGNFPGRFSGRQFSNSRSEMNVSTLELGDSALYLCASAGDGYEQYFGPGTRLTVT.

This rearrangement joins TRBV9 to TRBJ1-2; 7 bases map to TRBD1. The trim removed 4 bases at V and 9 bases at J, leaving 12 bases unmatched. The length of the CDR3 is 14 residues. Germline-derived CDR1 and CDR2 are SGDLS and YYNGEE. The CDR3, as DNA: TGTGCCAGCAGCTCACCAGACAGGGTAACGAGCTACACCTTC. It translates to CASSSPDRVTSYTF.

This clone has a handful of counts. The chain uses TRBV3-1 (or the pseudogene TRBV3-2) and TRBJ1-5; 10 positions agree with TRBD1. Trimming at V came to 8 bases and at J to 2 bases, leaving 0 bases not matched to a gene. Per germline, CDR1 LGHDT and CDR2 YNNKEL (reference sequence). This CDR3 comprises 13 residues. The CDR3 DNA is TGTGCCAGCGGGACAGGGGGCAATCAGCCCCAGCATTTT. Translating gives CASGTGGNQPQHF.

The chain employs TRBV11-2 and TRBJ1-2; tentatively, D is TRBD1 (5 bases). The germline gives CDR1 SGHAT, CDR2 FQNNGV. This CDR3 is built from 17 residues. The V end was cut by 5 bases, the J end by 4 bases, with 23 bases between. The CDR3 sequence: CASSPSFGARELYGYTF. The CDR3 nucleotides are TGTGCCAGCAGCCCCTCTTTTGGAGCCAGGGAACTCTATGGCTACACCTTC. The entire variable domain, with the rest obtained from reference TRBV11-2 and TRBJ1-2, is as follows: EAGVAQSPRYKIIEKRQSVAFWCNPISGHATLYWYQQILGQGPKLLIQFQNNGVVDDSQLPKDRFSAERLKGVDSTLKIQPAKLEDSAVYLCASSPSFGARELYGYTFGSGTRLTVV.

This clone was recorded once. This rearrangement joins TRBV4-1 to TRBJ1-1, with 9 bases lining up with TRBD1. CDR3 length: 15 residues. In germline, CDR1 is MGHRA, CDR2 YSYEKL. V was clipped by 0 bases and J by 6 bases; unmatched bases: 5. CDR3 protein: CASSQEGRQGAEAFF. CDR3 bases: TGCGCCAGCAGCCAAGAAGGTCGACAGGGGGCTGAAGCTTTCTTT.

V gene TRBV28 combines with J gene TRBJ2-4; possible D gene TRBD2, 5 bases. This CDR3 is 13 amino acids long. V was clipped by 7 bases and J by 8 bases, with 15 bases between them. CDR1 and CDR2 from the germline V gene are MDHEN and SYDVKM. This CDR3 is CASTSGDLDIQYF. CDR3 nucleotide sequence: TGTGCCAGCACCTCCGGGGATCTGGACATTCAGTACTTC.

This clone appeared a few times. This chain links TRBV21-1 with TRBJ2-7; TRBD2, as called in the table, went unchecked against the DNA. TRBV21-1 is listed as a pseudogene. CDR3 length: 14 residues. This CDR3 is CASSKSGGAYEQYF. The CDR3 nucleotides read TGTGCCAGCAGCAAAAGCGGGGGGGCCTACGAGCAGTACTTC.

The chain is built from TRBV2 and TRBJ2-5; D may be TRBD2 (6 bases). Germline CDR1 SNHLY, CDR2 FYNNEI. The CDR3 totals 12 residues. V lost 6 bases and J lost 3, with 8 bases in between. CDR3 in amino acids: CASRVAEETQYF. The CDR3 DNA reads as TGTGCCAGCAGAGTAGCGGAAGAGACCCAGTACTTC.

The J gene is TRBJ1-3, the V gene TRBV6-5, with D perhaps TRBD1 (6 bases). CDR1 is MNHEY and CDR2 is SVGAGI in the germline V gene. V was clipped by 7 bases and J by 3 bases, with 16 bases between them. CDR3 length: 15 amino acids. DNA for the CDR3: TGTGCCAGCACCCCGACCAGGGGCGGTGGAAACACCATATATTTT. Amino acid sequence: CASTPTRGGGNTIYF.

CDR3 protein: CASRPSPEFNEQFF. In DNA form, the CDR3 reads TGTGCCAGCAGACCATCGCCGGAGTTCAATGAGCAGTTCTTC. The chain joins TRBV7-2 to TRBJ2-1; no firm D call. The V end was cut by 6 bases, the J end by 6 bases, with 15 bases between. The V gene's germline CDR1 is SGHTA and CDR2 FQGNSA. CDR3 length equals 14 residues.

V usage is TRBV6-6 and J usage is TRBJ2-1; the match to TRBD2 covers 7 bases. Germline V gene data show CDR1 as MNHNY and CDR2 as SVGAGI (reference sequence). V gave up 6 bases and J gave up 3 bases; unmatched junction bases: 8. The CDR3 spans 15 residues. CDR3: CASSLGLVIYNEQFF. The CDR3 bases are TGTGCCAGCAGCCTCGGACTAGTCATCTACAATGAGCAGTTCTTC.

The chain joins TRBV2 to TRBJ1-6; D perhaps matches TRBD1 (5 bases). CDR1 SNHLY and CDR2 FYNNEI come from the germline V gene. The CDR3 totals 15 residues. V was shortened by 6 bases and J by 3 bases, with 12 bases between the two germline ends. The CDR3 DNA reads TGTGCCAGCAGCCCGGGACTTTACTATAATTCACCCCTCCACTTT. This gives the protein CASSPGLYYNSPLHF. Drawing the rest from reference TRBV2 and TRBJ1-6, the complete variable domain is EPEVTQTPSHQVTQMGQEVILRCVPISNHLYFYWYRQILGQKVEFLVSFYNNEISEKSEIFDDQFSVERPDGSNFTLKIRSTKLEDSAMYFCASSPGLYYNSPLHFGNGTRLTVT.

The genes are TRBV21-1 and TRBJ2-5; TRBD2, the table's D call, was not compared with the DNA. TRBV21-1 is reported as a pseudogene. The CDR3 runs to 14 residues. The CDR3 is CASSKALAGETQYF. The CDR3 bases are TGTGCCAGCAGCAAAGCACTAGCGGGCGAGACCCAGTACTTC.

The chain employs TRBV6-5 and TRBJ1-6; D perhaps matches TRBD1 (5 bases). The CDR3 contains 14 residues. V lost 5 bases to trimming and J lost 7 bases, with 12 bases between them. From germline, CDR1 is MNHEY and CDR2 SVGAGI. This CDR3 is CASSPGRGNSPLHF. Written as DNA, the CDR3 is TGTGCCAGCAGTCCGGGACGGGGGAATTCACCCCTCCACTTT.

This chain uses TRBV9 with TRBJ2-1; D not resolved. This CDR3 has 11 residues. V was trimmed by 4 bases and J by 7 bases, leaving 6 bases between them. Germline CDR1 and CDR2: SGDLS and YYNGEE. CDR3 sequence reads: CASSTLNEQFF. In DNA form, the CDR3 reads TGTGCCAGCAGCACTCTAAATGAGCAGTTCTTC. Based on the CDR3 plus reference TRBV9 and TRBJ2-1, the full variable domain is DSGVTQTPKHLITATGQRVTLRCSPRSGDLSVYWYQQSLDQGLQFLIQYYNGEERAKGNILERFSAQQFPDLHSELNLSSLELGDSALYFCASSTLNEQFFGPGTRLTVL.

The rearrangement joins TRBV5-6 to TRBJ1-2, with 10 nucleotides matching TRBD1. Germline-derived CDR1 and CDR2 are SGHDT and YYEEEE. V dropped 6 bases and J dropped 8; count of bases not matched to a gene: 7. This CDR3 spans 13 amino acids. The CDR3: CASTLGTGEGYTF. In DNA form, the CDR3 reads TGTGCCAGCACCCTTGGGACAGGGGAAGGCTACACCTTC. Full variable domain (rest looked up from reference TRBV5-6 and TRBJ1-2): DAGVTQSPTHLIKTRGQQVTLRCSPKSGHDTVSWYQQALGQGPQFIFQYYEEEERQRGNFPDRFSGHQFPNYSSELNVNALLLGDSALYLCASTLGTGEGYTFGSGTRLTVV.

The chain has TRBV11-3 and TRBJ2-5, with TRBD1 matching over 7 bases. The germline gives CDR1 SGHNT, CDR2 YENEEA. The CDR3 length is 12 residues. Trimming cost V 5 bases and J 4 bases; bases outside gene matches: 1. CDR3 nucleotide sequence: TGTGCCAGCAGCAGGGACAGAGAGACCCAGTACTTC. It codes for CASSRDRETQYF.

CDR3: CASSPGFPIYF. As DNA, the CDR3 is TGTGCCAGCAGCCCTGGCTTCCCCATATATTTT. The gene calls are TRBV7-2 and TRBJ1-3; D is undetermined. This CDR3 comprises 11 residues. Germline V gives CDR1 SGHTA, CDR2 FQGNSA. The ends were cut back, 5 bases at V and 11 bases at J, with 10 bases in the middle.

The genes are TRBV28 and TRBJ1-2, with D perhaps TRBD1 (5 bases). V lost 5 bases and J 6 bases, leaving 16 bases between the germline ends. The CDR3 sequence is 14 residues long. Germline V gives CDR1 MDHEN, CDR2 SYDVKM. This CDR3 is CASSGGGRGDGYTF. The DNA of the CDR3 is TGTGCCAGCAGTGGGGGAGGGAGGGGCGATGGCTACACCTTC.

This chain joins TRBV7-8 and TRBJ2-6; TRBD1 matches at 7 bases. The V gene's germline CDR1 is SGHVS and CDR2 FQNEAQ. The CDR3 extends over 18 amino acids. V lost 2 bases and J lost 2; bases outside the gene matches: 9. The CDR3 here is CASSLTGDELAGANVLTF. In nucleotides, the CDR3 is TGTGCCAGCAGCTTAACAGGGGATGAGCTGGCTGGGGCCAACGTCCTGACTTTC.

The genes are TRBV10-2 and TRBJ2-7; 8 nucleotides align to TRBD2. Germline V gene sequence: CDR1 WSHSY, CDR2 SAAADI. The CDR3 is 13 residues long. V was pared by 8 bases and J by 3 bases, with 6 bases of the junction left unmatched. The CDR3 protein is CASGAGGHYEQYF. The CDR3 DNA is TGCGCCAGCGGGGCGGGAGGCCACTACGAGCAGTACTTC.

The V gene is TRBV4-2, the J gene TRBJ1-4, with D possibly TRBD1 on 5 matching bases. The CDR3 runs to 17 residues. The V gene lost 1 base and the J gene lost 0 bases, with 12 bases spanning the gap. CDR1 and CDR2 (germline): LGHNA, YNFKEQ. The CDR3 DNA reads TGTGCCAGCAGCCAAGGCCAGGGATTAGCAACTAATGAAAAACTGTTTTTT. Encoded protein: CASSQGQGLATNEKLFF.

The V and J genes are TRBV5-1 and TRBJ1-2, with 7 bases lining up with TRBD1. CDR3 length: 17 residues. CDR1 and CDR2 (germline): SGHRS, YFSETQ. Losses at the gene ends were 0 bases for V and 4 bases for J; bases not matched to a gene: 12. The CDR3 reads CASSLDPTTGVGYGYTF. The CDR3 DNA is TGCGCCAGCAGCTTGGACCCTACTACAGGGGTCGGCTATGGCTACACCTTC. The variable domain in full, completed from reference TRBV5-1 and TRBJ1-2, reads KAGVTQTPRYLIKTRGQQVTLSCSPISGHRSVSWYQQTPGQGLQFLFEYFSETQRNKGNFPGRFSGRQFSNSRSEMNVSTLELGDSALYLCASSLDPTTGVGYGYTFGSGTRLTVV.

CDR3 loop: CASSLAWTGAYEQYF. In DNA, the CDR3 is TGTGCCAGCAGCTTGGCCTGGACAGGAGCCTACGAGCAGTACTTC. The chain has TRBV5-6 and TRBJ2-7; the match to TRBD1 covers 7 bases. V was clipped by 0 bases and J by 2 bases; unmatched bases: 5. The CDR3 is 15 residues long. Germline CDR1 SGHDT, CDR2 YYEEEE.